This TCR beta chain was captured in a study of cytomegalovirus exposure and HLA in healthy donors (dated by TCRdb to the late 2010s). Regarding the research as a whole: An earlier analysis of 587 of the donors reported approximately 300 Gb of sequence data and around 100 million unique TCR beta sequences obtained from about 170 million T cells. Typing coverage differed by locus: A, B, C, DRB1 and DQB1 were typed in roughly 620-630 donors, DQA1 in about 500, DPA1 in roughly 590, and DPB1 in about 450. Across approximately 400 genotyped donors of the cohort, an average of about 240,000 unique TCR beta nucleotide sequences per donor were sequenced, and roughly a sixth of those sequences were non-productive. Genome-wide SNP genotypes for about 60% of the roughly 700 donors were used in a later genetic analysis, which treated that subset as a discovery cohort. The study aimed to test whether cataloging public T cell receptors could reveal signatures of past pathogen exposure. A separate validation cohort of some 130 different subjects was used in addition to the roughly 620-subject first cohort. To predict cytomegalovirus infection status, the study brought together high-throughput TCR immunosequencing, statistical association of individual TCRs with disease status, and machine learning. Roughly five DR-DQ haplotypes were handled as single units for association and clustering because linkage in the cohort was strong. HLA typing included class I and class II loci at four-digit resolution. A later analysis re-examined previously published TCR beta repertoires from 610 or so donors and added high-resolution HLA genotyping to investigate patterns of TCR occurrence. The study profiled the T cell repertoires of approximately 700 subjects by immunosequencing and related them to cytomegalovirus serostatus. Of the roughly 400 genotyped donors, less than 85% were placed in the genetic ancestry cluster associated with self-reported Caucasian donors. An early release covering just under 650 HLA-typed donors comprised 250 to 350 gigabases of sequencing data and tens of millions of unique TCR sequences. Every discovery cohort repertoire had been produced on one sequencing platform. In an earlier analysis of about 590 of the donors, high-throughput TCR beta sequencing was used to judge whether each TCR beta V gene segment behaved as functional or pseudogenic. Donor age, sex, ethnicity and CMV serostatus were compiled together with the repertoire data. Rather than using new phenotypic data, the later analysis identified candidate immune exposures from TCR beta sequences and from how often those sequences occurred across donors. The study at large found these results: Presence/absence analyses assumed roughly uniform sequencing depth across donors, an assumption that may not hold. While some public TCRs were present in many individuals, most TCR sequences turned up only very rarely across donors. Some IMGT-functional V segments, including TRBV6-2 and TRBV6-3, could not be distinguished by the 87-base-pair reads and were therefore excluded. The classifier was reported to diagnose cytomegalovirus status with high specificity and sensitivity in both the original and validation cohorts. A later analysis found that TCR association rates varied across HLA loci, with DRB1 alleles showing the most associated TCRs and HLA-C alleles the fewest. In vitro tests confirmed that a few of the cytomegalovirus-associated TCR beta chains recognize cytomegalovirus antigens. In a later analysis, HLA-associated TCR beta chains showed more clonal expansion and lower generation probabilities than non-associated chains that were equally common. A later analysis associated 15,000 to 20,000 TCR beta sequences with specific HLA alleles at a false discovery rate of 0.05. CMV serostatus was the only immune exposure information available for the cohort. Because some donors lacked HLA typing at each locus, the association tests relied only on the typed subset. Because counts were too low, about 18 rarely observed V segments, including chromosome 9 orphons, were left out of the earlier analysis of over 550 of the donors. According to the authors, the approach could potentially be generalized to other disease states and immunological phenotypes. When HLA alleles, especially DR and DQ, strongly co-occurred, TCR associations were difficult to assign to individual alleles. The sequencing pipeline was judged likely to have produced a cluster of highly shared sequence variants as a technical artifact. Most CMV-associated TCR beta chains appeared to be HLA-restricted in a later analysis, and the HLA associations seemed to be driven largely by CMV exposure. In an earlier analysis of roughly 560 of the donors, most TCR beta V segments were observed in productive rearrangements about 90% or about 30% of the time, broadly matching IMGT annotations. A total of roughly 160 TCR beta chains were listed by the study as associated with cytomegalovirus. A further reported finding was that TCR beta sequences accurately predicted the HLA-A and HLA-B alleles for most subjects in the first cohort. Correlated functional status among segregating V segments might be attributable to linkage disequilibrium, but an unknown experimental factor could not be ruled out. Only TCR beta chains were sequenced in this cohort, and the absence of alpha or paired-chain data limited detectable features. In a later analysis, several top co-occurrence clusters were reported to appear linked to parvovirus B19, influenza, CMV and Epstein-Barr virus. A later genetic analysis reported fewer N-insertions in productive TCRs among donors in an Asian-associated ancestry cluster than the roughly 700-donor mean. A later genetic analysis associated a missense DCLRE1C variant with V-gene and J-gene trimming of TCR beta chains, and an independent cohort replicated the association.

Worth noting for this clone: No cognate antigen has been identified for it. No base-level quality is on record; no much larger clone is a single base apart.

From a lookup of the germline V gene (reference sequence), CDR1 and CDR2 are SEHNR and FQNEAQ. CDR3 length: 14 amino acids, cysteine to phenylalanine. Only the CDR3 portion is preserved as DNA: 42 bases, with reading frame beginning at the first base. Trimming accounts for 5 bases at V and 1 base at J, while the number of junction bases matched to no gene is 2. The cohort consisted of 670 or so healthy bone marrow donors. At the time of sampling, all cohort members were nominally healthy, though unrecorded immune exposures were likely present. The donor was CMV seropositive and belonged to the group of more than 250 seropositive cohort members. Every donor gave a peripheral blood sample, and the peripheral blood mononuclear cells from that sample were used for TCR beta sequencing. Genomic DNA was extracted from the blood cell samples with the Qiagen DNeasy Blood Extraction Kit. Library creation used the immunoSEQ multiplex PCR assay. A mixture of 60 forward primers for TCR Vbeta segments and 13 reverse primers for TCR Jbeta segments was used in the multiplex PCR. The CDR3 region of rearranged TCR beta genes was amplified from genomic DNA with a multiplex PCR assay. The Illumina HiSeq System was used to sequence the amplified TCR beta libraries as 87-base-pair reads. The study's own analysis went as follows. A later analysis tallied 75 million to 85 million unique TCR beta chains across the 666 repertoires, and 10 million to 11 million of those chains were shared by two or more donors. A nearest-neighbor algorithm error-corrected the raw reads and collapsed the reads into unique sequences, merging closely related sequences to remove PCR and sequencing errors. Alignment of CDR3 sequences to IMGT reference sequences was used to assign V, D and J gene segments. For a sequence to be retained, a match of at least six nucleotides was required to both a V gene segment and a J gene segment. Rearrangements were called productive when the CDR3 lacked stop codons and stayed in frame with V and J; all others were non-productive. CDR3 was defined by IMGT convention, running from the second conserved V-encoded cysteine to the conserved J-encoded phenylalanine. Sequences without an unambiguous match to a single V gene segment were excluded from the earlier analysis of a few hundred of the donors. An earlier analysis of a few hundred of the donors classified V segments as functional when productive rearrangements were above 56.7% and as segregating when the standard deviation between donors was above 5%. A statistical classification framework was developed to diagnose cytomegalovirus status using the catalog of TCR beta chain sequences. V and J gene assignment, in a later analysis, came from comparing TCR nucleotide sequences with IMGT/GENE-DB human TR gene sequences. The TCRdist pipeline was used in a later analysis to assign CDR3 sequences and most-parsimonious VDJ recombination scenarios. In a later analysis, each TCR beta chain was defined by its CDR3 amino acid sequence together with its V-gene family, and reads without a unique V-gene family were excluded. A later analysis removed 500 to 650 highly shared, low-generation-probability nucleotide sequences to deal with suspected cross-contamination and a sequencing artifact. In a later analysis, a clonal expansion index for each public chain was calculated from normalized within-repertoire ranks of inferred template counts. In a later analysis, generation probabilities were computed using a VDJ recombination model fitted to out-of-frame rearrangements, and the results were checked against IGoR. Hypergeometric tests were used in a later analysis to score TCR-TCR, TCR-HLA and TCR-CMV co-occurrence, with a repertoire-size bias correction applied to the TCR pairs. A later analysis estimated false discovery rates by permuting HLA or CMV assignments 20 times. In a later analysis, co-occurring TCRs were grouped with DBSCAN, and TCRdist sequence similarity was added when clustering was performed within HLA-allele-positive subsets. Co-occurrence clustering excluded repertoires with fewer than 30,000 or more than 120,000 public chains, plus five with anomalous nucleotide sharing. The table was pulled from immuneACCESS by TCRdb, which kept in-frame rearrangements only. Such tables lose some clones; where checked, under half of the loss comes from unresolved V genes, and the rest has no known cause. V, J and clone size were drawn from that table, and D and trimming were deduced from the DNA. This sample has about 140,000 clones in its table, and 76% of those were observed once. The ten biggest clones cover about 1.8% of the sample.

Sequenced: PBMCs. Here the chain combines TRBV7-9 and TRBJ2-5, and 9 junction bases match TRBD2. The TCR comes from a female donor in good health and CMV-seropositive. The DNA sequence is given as TGTGCCAGCAGCATACTAGCGGGCCAAGAGACCCAGTACTTC. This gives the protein CASSILAGQETQYF. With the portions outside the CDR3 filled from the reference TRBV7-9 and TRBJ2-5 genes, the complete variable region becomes DTGVSQNPRHKITKRGQNVTFRCDPISEHNRLYWYRQTLGQGPEFLTYFQNEAQLEKSRLLSDRFSAERPKGSFSTLEIQRTEQGDSAMYLCASSILAGQETQYFGPGTRLLVL.